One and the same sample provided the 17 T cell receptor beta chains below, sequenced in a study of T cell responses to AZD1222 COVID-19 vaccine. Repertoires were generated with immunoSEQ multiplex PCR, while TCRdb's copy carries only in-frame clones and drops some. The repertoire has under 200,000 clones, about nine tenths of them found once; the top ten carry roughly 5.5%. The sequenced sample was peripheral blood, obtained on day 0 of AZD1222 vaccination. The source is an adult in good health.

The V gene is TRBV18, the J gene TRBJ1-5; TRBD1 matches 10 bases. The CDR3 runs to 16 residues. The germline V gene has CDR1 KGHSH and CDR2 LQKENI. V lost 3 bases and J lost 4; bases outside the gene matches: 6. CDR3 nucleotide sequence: TGTGCCAGCTCACCCGGACAGGGGGGCTCTAATCAGCCCCAGCATTTT. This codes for CASSPGQGGSNQPQHF.

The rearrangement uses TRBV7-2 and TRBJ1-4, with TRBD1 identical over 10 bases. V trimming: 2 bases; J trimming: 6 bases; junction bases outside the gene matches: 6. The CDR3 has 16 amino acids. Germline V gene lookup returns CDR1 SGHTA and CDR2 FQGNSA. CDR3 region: CASSLFPTGGDEKLFF. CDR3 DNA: TGTGCCAGCAGCTTATTCCCGACAGGGGGCGATGAAAAACTGTTTTTT.

The CDR3 reads CASSLKSGASGSPDTQYF. In DNA form, the CDR3 reads TGTGCCAGCAGCTTGAAGAGTGGGGCTAGCGGGAGCCCAGATACGCAGTATTTT. The J gene is TRBJ2-3, the V gene TRBV5-4; 10 nucleotides agree with TRBD2. V gave up 1 base and J gave up 4 bases; unmatched junction bases: 12. This CDR3 contains 18 residues. The germline V gene encodes CDR1 SGHNT and CDR2 YYREEE (reference sequence).

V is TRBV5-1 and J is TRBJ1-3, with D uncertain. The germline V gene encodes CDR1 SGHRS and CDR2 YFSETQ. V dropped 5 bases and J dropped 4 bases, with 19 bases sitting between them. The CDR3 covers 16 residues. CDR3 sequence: CASRKEGVGVGNTIYF. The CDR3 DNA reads TGCGCCAGCAGGAAAGAGGGCGTCGGAGTCGGAAACACCATATATTTT.

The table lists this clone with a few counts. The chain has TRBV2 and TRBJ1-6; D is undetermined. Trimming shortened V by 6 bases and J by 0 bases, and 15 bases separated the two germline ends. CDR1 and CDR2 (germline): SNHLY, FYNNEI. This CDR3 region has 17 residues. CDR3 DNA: TGTGCCAGCAGAAGGAGTTCCAGCAGCTCCTATAATTCACCCCTCCACTTT. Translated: CASRRSSSSSYNSPLHF.

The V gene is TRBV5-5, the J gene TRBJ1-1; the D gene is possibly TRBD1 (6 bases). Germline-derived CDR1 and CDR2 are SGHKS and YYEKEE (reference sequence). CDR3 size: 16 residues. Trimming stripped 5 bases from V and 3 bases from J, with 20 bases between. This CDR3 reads CASRAGAGLSHTEAFF. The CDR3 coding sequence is TGTGCCAGCAGGGCAGGGGCAGGGTTGAGCCACACTGAAGCTTTCTTT.

CDR3 protein: CASSLSPLQSPNGYTF. CDR3 coding DNA: TGTGCCAGCAGTTTATCCCCCTTACAGTCCCCTAATGGCTACACCTTC. This chain joins TRBV28 and TRBJ1-2; D remains unclear. The CDR3 loop spans 16 amino acids. Per germline, CDR1 MDHEN and CDR2 SYDVKM. V was shortened by 1 base and J by 6 bases, with 18 bases between the two germline ends.

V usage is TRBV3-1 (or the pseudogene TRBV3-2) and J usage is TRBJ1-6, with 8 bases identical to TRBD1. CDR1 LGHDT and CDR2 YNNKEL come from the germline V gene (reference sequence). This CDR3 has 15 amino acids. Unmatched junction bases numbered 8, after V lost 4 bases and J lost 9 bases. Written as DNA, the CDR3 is TGTGCCAGCAGCCTACGGACAGGGTGGGGTTCACCCCTCCACTTT. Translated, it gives CASSLRTGWGSPLHF.

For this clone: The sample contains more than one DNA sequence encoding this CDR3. CDR3 sequence (DNA): TGTGCCAGCAGTTCCGGACAGGGTGATCAGCCCCAGCATTTT. It yields the protein CASSSGQGDQPQHF. The chain employs TRBV28 and TRBJ1-5; 8 positions match TRBD1. The ends lost 4 bases at V and 5 bases at J; junction bases unmatched: 4. Per germline, CDR1 MDHEN and CDR2 SYDVKM. CDR3 length: 14 amino acids.

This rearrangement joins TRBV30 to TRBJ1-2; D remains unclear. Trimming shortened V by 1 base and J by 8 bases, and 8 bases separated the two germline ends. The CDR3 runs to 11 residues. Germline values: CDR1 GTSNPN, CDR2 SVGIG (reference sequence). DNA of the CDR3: TGTGCCTGGAGTGCCTGGGGAGGCTACACCTTC. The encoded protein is CAWSAWGGYTF.

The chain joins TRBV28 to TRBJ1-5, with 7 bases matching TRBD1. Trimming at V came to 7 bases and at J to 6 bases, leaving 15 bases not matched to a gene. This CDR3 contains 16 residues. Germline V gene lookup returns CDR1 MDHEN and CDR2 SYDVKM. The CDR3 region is CASNRPMDRQTQPQHF. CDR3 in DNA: TGTGCCAGCAACCGCCCCATGGACAGGCAGACTCAGCCCCAGCATTTT.

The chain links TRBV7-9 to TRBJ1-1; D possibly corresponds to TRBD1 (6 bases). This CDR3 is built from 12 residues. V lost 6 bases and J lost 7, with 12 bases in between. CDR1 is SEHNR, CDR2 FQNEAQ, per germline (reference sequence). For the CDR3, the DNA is TGTGCCAGCAGACCAACGACAGGTGAAGCTTTCTTT. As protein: CASRPTTGEAFF.

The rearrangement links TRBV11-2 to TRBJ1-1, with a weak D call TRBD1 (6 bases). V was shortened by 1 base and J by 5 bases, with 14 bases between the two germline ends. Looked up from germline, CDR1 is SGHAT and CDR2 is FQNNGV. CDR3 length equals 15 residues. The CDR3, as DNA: TGTGCCAGCAGCTTAGCGGCGGGGGCTCGAACTGAAGCTTTCTTT. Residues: CASSLAAGARTEAFF. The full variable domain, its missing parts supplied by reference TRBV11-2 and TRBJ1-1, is EAGVAQSPRYKIIEKRQSVAFWCNPISGHATLYWYQQILGQGPKLLIQFQNNGVVDDSQLPKDRFSAERLKGVDSTLKIQPAKLEDSAVYLCASSLAAGARTEAFFGQGTRLTVV.

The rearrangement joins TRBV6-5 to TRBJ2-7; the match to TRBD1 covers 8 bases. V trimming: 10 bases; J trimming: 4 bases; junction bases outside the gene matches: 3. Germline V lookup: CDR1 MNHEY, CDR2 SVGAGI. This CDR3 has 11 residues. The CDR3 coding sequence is TGTGCCACCGGGACAGGTTACGAGCAGTACTTC. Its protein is CATGTGYEQYF.

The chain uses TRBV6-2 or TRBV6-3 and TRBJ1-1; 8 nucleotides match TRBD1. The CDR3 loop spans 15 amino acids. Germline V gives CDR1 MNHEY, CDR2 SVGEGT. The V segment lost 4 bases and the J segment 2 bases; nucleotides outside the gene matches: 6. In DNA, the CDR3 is TGTGCCAGCAGTTGGATCGGACAGGGTAACACTGAAGCTTTCTTT. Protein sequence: CASSWIGQGNTEAFF.

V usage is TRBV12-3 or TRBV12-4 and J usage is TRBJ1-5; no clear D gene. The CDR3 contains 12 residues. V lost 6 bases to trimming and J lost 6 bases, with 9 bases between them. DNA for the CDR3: TGTGCCAGCAGGTCGGATAGTCAGCCCCAGCATTTT. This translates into CASRSDSQPQHF.

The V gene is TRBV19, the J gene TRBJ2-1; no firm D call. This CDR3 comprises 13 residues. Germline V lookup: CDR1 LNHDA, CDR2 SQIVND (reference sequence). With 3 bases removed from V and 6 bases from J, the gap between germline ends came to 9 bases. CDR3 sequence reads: CASSIRLGNEQFF. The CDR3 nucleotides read TGTGCCAGTAGTATCAGACTCGGCAATGAGCAGTTCTTC. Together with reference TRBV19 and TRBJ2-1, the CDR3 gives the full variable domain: DGGITQSPKYLFRKEGQNVTLSCEQNLNHDAMYWYRQDPGQGLRLIYYSQIVNDFQKGDIAEGYSVSREKKESFPLTVTSAQKNPTAFYLCASSIRLGNEQFFGPGTRLTVL.